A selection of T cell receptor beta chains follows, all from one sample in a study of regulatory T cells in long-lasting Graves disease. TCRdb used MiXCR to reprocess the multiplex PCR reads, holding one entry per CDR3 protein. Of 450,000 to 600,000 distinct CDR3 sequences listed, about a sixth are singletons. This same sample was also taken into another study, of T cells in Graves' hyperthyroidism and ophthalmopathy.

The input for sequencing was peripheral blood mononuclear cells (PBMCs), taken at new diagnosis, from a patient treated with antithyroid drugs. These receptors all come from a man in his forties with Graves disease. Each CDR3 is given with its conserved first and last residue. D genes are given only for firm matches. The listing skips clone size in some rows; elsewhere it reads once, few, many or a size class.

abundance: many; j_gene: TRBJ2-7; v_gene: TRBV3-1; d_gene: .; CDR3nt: TGTGCCAGCAGCCTTCTAGGTCTGCCGTACGAGCAGTACTTC; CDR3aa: CASSLLGLPYEQYF
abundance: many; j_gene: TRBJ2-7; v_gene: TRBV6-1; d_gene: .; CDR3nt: TGTGCCAGCACCTTAGCGGTTGACTCCTACGAGCAGTACTTC; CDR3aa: CASTLAVDSYEQYF
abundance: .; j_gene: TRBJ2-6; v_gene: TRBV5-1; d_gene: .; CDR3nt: TGCGCCAGCAGCTCGGCCCTCGACTCTGGGGCCAACGTCCTGACTTTC; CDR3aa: CASSSALDSGANVLTF
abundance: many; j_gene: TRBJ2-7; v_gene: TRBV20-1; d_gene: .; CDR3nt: TGCAGTGCTAGAGATCCCAGGTCCAGGGCGGCCTACGAGCAGTACTTC; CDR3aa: CSARDPRSRAAYEQYF
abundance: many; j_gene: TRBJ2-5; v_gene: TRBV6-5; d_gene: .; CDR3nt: TGTGCCAGCAGTTCCCAGGGAGCCCAAGAGACCCAGTACTTC; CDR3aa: CASSSQGAQETQYF
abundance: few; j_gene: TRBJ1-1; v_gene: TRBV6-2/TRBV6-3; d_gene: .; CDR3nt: TGTGCCACAAACCGGGGGGTGAACACTGAAGCTTTCTTT; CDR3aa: CATNRGVNTEAFF
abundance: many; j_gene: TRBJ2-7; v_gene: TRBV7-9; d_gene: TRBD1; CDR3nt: TGTGCCAGCAGCTTTGGACAGGGACCCTACGAGCAGTACTTC; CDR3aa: CASSFGQGPYEQYF
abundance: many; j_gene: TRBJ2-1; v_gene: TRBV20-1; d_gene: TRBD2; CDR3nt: TGCAGTGCTCACCACTCCGGGACTAGCGGCAATGAGCAGTTCTTC; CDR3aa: CSAHHSGTSGNEQFF
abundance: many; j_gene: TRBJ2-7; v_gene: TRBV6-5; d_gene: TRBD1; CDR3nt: TGTGCCAGCAGTTACCCAGGGGGATTGGCGTCCGAGCAGTACTTC; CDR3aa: CASSYPGGLASEQYF
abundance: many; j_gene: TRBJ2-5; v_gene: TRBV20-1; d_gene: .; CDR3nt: TGCAGTGTTTTGTCCCCTCAAGAGACCCAGTACTTC; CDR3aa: CSVLSPQETQYF
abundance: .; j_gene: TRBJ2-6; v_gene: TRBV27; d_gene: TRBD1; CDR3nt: TGTGCCAGCAGTTCTCCCCGCCTCGGACAGGGTGGCTGGGCCAACGTCCTGACTTTC; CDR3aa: CASSSPRLGQGGWANVLTF
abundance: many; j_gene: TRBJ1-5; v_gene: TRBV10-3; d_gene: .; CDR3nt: TGTGCCATCAGTCCAAGCGCCCTCTCCGGACAGCCCCAGCATTTT; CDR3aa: CAISPSALSGQPQHF
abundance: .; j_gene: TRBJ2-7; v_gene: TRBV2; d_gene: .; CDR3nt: TGTGCCAGCAGTCAGGGTAACCTCTTCTACGAGCAGTACTTC; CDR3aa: CASSQGNLFYEQYF
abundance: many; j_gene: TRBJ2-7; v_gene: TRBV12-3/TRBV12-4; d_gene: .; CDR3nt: TGTGCCAGCAGTCGCTCGGACAGAACCTACGAGCAGTACTTC; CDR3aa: CASSRSDRTYEQYF
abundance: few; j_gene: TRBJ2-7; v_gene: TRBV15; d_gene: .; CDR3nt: TGTGCCACCAGCAGAGATGAGGCAAGCCTCTACGAGCAGTACTTC; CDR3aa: CATSRDEASLYEQYF
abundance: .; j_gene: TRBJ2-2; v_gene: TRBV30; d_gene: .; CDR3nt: TGTGCCTGGAGATGGAGGGAGGACACCGGGGAGCTGTTTTTT; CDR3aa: CAWRWREDTGELFF
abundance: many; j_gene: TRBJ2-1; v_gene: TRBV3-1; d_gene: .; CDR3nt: TGTGCCAGCAGCCAAGAGTTCGGGGGTGACTCCTACAATGAGCAGTTCTTC; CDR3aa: CASSQEFGGDSYNEQFF
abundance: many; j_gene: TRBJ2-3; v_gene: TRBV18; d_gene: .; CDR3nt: TGTGCCAGCTCACCCTCGAAGACAGATACGCAGTATTTT; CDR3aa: CASSPSKTDTQYF
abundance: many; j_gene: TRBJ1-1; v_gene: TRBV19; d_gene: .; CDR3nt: TGTGCCAGTAGTATACTTTCCAACCCGAACACTGAAGCTTTCTTT; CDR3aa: CASSILSNPNTEAFF
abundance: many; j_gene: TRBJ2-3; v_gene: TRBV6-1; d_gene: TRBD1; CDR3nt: TGTGCCAGCAGTATCCGGGACAGGCGCACAGATACGCAGTATTTT; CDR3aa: CASSIRDRRTDTQYF
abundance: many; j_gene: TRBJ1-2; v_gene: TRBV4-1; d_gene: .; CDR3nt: TGCGCCAGCAGCCAAGAAAGGGGAAGAGATTATGGCTACACCTTC; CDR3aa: CASSQERGRDYGYTF
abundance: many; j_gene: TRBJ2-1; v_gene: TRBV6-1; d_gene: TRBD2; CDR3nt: TGTGCCAGCAGCCACCTAACTCGGGACTACCAGTTCTTC; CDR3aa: CASSHLTRDYQFF
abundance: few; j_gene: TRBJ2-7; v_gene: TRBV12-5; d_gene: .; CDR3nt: TGTGCTAGTGGTTTGTCCCCGACAGAGGAGTACTTC; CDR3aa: CASGLSPTEEYF
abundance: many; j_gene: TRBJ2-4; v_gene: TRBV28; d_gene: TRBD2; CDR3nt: TGTGCCAGCAGCTCCTCCAACGGACTAGCGGGCGCCGTAAGATTAGCCAAAAACATTCAGTACTTC; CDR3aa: CASSSSNGLAGAVRLAKNIQYF
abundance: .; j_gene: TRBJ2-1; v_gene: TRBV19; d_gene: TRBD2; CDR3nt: TGTGCCAGTAGTAGGGGGGGAGGTCGGAATGGGCAGTTCTTC; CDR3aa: CASSRGGGRNGQFF
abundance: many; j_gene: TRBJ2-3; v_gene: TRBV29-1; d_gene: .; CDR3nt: TGCAGCGTTGTTGGGGTAGTTTCCACAGATACGCAGTATTTT; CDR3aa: CSVVGVVSTDTQYF
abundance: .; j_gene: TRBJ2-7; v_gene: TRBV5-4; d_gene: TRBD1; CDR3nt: TGTGCCAGCAGCTCACAGGGGGCCCACGAGCAGTACTTC; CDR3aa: CASSSQGAHEQYF
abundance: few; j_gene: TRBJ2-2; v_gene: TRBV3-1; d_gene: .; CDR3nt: TGTGCCAGCAGCCCCCCCGGGGGAATTAACACCGGGGAGCTGTTTTTT; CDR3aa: CASSPPGGINTGELFF
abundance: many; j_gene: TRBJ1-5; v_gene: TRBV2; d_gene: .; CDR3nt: TGTGCCAGCAGTGAGGGCAGCTTGTCCAATCAGCCCCAGCATTTT; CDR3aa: CASSEGSLSNQPQHF
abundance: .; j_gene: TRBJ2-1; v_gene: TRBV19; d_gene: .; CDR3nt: TGTGCCAGTAGTCGGGATGCCTACAATGAGCAGTTCTTC; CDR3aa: CASSRDAYNEQFF
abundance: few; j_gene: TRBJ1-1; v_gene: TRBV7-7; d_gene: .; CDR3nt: TGTGCTAGCAGCAGATGGGACGGATGGCCCACTGAAGCTTTCTTT; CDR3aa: CASSRWDGWPTEAFF
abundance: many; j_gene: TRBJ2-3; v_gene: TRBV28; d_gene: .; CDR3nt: TGTGCCAGCAGTTTGTCGGGTCCGGGGAGCACAGATACGCAGTATTTT; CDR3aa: CASSLSGPGSTDTQYF
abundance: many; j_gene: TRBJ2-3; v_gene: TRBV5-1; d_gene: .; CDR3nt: TGCGCCAGCAACTTAAGGACAAACACAGATACGCAGTATTTT; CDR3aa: CASNLRTNTDTQYF
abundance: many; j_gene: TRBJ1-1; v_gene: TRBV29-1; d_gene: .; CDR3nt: TGCAGCGTTAACCGAGGCATGAACACTGAAGCTTTCTTT; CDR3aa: CSVNRGMNTEAFF
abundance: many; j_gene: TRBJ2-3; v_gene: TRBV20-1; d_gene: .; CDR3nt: TGCAGTGCACCCCCTGCGGAGAGCCTCACAGATACGCAGTATTTT; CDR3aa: CSAPPAESLTDTQYF
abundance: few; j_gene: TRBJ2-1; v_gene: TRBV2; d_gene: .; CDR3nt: TGTGCCAGCAGGGGCCCTGCAGGGGGGTACACGAGCTCCTACAATGAGCAGTTCTTC; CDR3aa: CASRGPAGGYTSSYNEQFF
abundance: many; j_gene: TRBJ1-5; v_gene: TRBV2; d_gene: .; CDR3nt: TGTGCCAGCCCCGGGCAGAGCAATTATAGCAATCAGCCCCAGCATTTT; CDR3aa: CASPGQSNYSNQPQHF
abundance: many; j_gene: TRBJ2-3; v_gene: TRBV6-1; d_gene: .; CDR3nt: TGTGCCAGCAGCTCCAGAAGTGGCACAGATACGCAGTATTTT; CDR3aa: CASSSRSGTDTQYF
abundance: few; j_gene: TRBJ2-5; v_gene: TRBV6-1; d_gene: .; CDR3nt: TGTGCCAGCAGTCAATCTAGTGAGGGGACCCAGTACTTC; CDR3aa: CASSQSSEGTQYF
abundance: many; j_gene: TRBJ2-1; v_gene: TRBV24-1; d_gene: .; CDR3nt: TGTGCCACCAGTGATTTCGGGGAGCACTCCTACAATGAGCAGTTCTTC; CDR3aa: CATSDFGEHSYNEQFF
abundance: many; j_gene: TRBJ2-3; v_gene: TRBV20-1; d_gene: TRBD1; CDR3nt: TGCAGTGCGAGAAGGGACAGCTACACAGATACGCAGTATTTT; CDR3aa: CSARRDSYTDTQYF